The next 2 T cell receptor beta chains were all read from a single sample in a study of blood T cell repertoires in COVID-19. Sequencing was performed with immunoSEQ multiplex PCR; in TCRdb, only in-frame clones are kept and a portion is missing. The repertoire includes about 37,000 clones, over 80% of them detected once, and around 9.6% sits in the top ten. Source material: peripheral blood. All receptors derive from a human donor in a cohort sampled during active COVID-19.

The chain employs TRBV12-3 or TRBV12-4 and TRBJ1-2; D remains unclear. V shed 5 bases and J shed 8 bases, with 9 bases lying between them. CDR3 size: 11 residues. CDR3 sequence: CASSTGGGYTF. The CDR3, as DNA: TGTGCCAGCAGTACGGGTGGGGGCTACACCTTC.

The chain is built from TRBV6-5 and TRBJ1-2; D perhaps matches TRBD1 (5 bases). This CDR3 contains 15 residues. CDR1 and CDR2 from the germline V gene are MNHEY and SVGAGI. V was pared by 0 bases and J by 4 bases, with 12 bases between. The CDR3 loop is CASSYSRGTPYGYTF. The CDR3 DNA reads as TGTGCCAGCAGTTACTCTCGGGGGACCCCCTATGGCTACACCTTC.